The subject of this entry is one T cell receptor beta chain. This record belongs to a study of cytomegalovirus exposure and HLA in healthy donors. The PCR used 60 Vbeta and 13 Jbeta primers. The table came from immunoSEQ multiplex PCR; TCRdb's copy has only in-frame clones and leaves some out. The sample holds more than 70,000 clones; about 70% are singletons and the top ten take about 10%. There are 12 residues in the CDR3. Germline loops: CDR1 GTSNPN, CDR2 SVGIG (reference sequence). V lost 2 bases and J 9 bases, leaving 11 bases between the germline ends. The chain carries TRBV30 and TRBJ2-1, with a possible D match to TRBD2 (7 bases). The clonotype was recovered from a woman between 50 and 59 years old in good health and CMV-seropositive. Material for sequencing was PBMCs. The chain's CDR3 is CAWSRGGPEQFF. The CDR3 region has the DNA TGTGCCTGGAGTAGGGGGGGGCCTGAGCAGTTCTTC.